The 7 T cell receptor beta chains below all came from one sample that was sequenced in a study of blood T cell repertoires in COVID-19. Libraries were prepared by immunoSEQ multiplex PCR; TCRdb keeps only in-frame clonotypes and omits some of them. The table records 250,000 to 400,000 clones, about 91% of them present only once. Source material: peripheral blood. Receptors were obtained from a young woman with COVID-19, enrolled during active disease.

The chain employs TRBV6-5 and TRBJ2-3; 7 nucleotides line up with TRBD1. The CDR3 contains 15 residues. After removal of 4 bases from V and 3 bases from J, the junction contained 7 bases not matched to a gene. Germline V gene lookup returns CDR1 MNHEY and CDR2 SVGAGI. The CDR3 here is CASSSGDSITDTQYF. The CDR3 DNA follows: TGTGCCAGCAGTTCTGGGGACAGTATTACAGATACGCAGTATTTT.

The J gene is TRBJ2-2, the V gene TRBV28; a possible D gene is TRBD2 (5 bases). The germline V gene encodes CDR1 MDHEN and CDR2 SYDVKM. V shed 5 bases and J shed 6 bases, with 10 bases lying between them. The CDR3 loop spans 13 amino acids. CDR3 DNA: TGTGCCAGCAGTCCCGGGCGGGCCGGGGAGCTGTTTTTT. It translates to CASSPGRAGELFF. Variable domain in full (rest from reference TRBV28 and TRBJ2-2): DVKVTQSSRYLVKRTGEKVFLECVQDMDHENMFWYRQDPGLGLRLIYFSYDVKMKEKGDIPEGYSVSREKKERFSLILESASTNQTSMYLCASSPGRAGELFFGEGSRLTVL.

The rearrangement uses TRBV4-1 and TRBJ1-1; D is possibly TRBD1 (5 bases). The CDR3 totals 14 residues. Trimming stripped 2 bases from V and 1 base from J, with 8 bases between. Germline values: CDR1 MGHRA, CDR2 YSYEKL. As DNA, the CDR3 is TGCGCCAGCAGCCAAAGCAGGGCGAACACTGAAGCTTTCTTT. The encoded protein is CASSQSRANTEAFF.

V gene TRBV7-8 combines with J gene TRBJ1-1; D is undetermined. This CDR3 comprises 14 residues. Deletions cut 0 bases from V and 8 bases from J, with 13 bases between. The germline V gene encodes CDR1 SGHVS and CDR2 FQNEAQ. The CDR3 DNA follows: TGTGCCAGCAGCTTAGCGGGAGGGAGCACCGAAGCTTTCTTT. Translating gives CASSLAGGSTEAFF.

As for this clone: Other DNA sequences in this specimen translate into the identical CDR3. The chain uses TRBV18 and TRBJ2-3, with D perhaps matching TRBD2 (5 bases). The V end was cut by 0 bases, the J end by 0 bases, with 7 bases between. Germline V gene sequence: CDR1 KGHSH, CDR2 LQKENI. This CDR3 has 15 residues. The CDR3 DNA follows: TGTGCCAGCTCACCACCTGGACTCAGCACAGATACGCAGTATTTT. This encodes CASSPPGLSTDTQYF. The complete variable domain, with remaining parts taken from reference TRBV18 and TRBJ2-3, reads NAGVMQNPRHLVRRRGQEARLRCSPMKGHSHVYWYRQLPEEGLKFMVYLQKENIIDESGMPKERFSAEFPKEGPSILRIQQVVRGDSAAYFCASSPPGLSTDTQYFGPGTRLTVL.

This chain joins TRBV6-6 and TRBJ2-7; D possibly corresponds to TRBD2 (6 bases). The CDR3 has 12 amino acids. From germline, CDR1 is MNHNY and CDR2 SVGAGI (reference sequence). The ends were cut back, 4 bases at V and 4 bases at J, with 8 bases in the middle. CDR3 nucleotides: TGTGCCAGCAGTTTAAGCGGGTACGAGCAGTACGTC. This encodes CASSLSGYEQYV.

This chain joins TRBV6-6 and TRBJ1-6, with D perhaps TRBD1 (5 bases). There are 15 residues in the CDR3. The germline V and J ends were trimmed by 5 bases and 13 bases, with 21 bases remaining between them. Germline V CDR1 and CDR2: MNHNY, SVGAGI (reference sequence). The DNA for the CDR3 is TGTGCCAGCAGTCGATCAGCGCAGGGAGGTTTGCCCCTCCACTTT. This codes for CASSRSAQGGLPLHF.